This TCR beta chain was identified during a study of blood T cell repertoires in COVID-19. Trimming removed 3 bases at V and 5 bases at J, with 10 bases between. CDR3 size: 13 residues. Germline V gene sequence: CDR1 SGHTA, CDR2 FQGTGA. TCRdb keeps only in-frame clones here, not all; method: immunoSEQ multiplex PCR. The sample lists a few hundred thousand clones, 85% to 90% occurring once. The sample taken for sequencing was peripheral blood. The chain is built from TRBV7-3 and TRBJ2-5; possibly TRBD2 for D (5 bases). This sequence originates from a woman in her thirties or forties who had recovered from COVID-19. In DNA, the CDR3 is TGTGCCAGCAGCTTCCTAGCCTGGGAGACCCAGTACTTC. It yields the protein CASSFLAWETQYF.